This T cell receptor beta chain stems from a study of metastatic and nonmetastatic thyroid tumors. Study context: Samples came from malignant and benign thyroid patients, and repertoires were compared across blood and tumor or nodule tissue.

In this sample, this clone turned up a few times. Prior to thyroid surgery, none of the patients had received any treatment. The length of the CDR3 is 15 residues. V was shortened by 8 bases and J by 7 bases, with 21 bases between the two germline ends. Germline-derived CDR1 and CDR2 are ENHRY and SYGVKD. Via MiXCR, TCRdb re-called the PCR reads. Of around 30,000 clones in the sample, less than 25% were seen once. The V and J genes are TRBV10-3 and TRBJ2-1, with TRBD2 as a possible D gene (6 bases). Material for sequencing was blood. This receptor was taken from a female donor with papillary thyroid cancer or a benign thyroid nodule (not recorded which). Some clones in this sample may be carry-over from other donors' samples. Written as DNA, the CDR3 is TGTGCCATCGGGGGGAATAGAGGGAGAGAAAATGAGCAGTTCTTC. Translating it yields CAIGGNRGRENEQFF.